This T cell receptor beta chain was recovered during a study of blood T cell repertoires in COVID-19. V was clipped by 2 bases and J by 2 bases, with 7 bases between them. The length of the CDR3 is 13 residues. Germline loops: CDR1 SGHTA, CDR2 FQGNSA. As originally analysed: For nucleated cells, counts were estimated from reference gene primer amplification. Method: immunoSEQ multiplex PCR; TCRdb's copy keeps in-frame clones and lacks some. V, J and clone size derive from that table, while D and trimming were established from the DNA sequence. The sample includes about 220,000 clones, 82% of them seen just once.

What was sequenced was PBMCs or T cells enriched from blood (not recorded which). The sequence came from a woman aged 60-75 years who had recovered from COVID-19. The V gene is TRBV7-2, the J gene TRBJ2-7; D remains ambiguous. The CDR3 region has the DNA TGTGCCAGCAGCTTACAGGATCCCTACGAGCAGTACTTC. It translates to CASSLQDPYEQYF.